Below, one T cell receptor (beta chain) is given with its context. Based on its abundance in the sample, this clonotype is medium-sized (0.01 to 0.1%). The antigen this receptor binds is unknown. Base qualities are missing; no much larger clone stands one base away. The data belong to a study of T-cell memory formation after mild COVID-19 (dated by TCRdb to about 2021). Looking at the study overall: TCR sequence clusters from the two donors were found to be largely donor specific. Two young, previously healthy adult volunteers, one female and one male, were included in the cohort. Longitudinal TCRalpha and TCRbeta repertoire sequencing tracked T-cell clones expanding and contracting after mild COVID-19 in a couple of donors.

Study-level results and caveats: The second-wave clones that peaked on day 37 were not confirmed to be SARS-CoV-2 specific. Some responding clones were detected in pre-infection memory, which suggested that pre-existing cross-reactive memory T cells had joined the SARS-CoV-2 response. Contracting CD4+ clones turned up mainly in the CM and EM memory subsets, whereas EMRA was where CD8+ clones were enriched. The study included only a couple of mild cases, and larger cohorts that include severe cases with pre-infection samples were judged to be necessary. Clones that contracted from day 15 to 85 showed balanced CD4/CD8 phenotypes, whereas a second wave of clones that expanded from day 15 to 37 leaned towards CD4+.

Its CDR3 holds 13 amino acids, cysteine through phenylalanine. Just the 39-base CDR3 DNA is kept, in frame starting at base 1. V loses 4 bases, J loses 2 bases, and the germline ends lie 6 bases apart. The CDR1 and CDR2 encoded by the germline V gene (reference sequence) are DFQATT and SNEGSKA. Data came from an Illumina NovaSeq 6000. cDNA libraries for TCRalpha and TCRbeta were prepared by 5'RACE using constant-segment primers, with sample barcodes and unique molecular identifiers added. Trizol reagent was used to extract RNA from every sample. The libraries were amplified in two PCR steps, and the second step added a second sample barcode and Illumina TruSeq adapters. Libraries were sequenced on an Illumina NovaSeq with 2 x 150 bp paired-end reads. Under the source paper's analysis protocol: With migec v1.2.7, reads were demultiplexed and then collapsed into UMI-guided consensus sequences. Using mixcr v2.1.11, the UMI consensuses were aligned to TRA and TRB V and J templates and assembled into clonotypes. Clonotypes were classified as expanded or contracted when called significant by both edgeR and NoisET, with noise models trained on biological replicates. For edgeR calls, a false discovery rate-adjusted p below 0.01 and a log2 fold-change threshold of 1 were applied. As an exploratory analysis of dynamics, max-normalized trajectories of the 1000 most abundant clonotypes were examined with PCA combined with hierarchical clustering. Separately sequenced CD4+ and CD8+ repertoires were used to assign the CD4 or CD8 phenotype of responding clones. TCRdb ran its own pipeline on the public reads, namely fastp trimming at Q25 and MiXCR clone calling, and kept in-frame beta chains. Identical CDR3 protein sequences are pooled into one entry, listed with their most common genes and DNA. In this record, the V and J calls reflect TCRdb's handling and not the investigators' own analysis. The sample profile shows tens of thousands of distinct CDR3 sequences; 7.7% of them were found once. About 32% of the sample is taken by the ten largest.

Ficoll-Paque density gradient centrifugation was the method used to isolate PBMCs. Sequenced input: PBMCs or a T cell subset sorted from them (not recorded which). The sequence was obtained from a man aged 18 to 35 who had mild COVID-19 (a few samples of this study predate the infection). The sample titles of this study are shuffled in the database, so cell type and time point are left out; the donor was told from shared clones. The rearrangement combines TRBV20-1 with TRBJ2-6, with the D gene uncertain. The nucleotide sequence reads TGCAGTGCTAAGGGCACTGGGGCCAACGTCCTGACTTTC. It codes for CSAKGTGANVLTF.